Below, 5 T cell receptor beta chains from the same sample are listed, as sequenced in a study of cytomegalovirus exposure and HLA in healthy donors. PCR involved 60 Vbeta and 13 Jbeta primers. Clones were read by immunoSEQ multiplex PCR, and TCRdb kept only the in-frame ones, dropping some. The sample holds approximately 97,000 clones, roughly four fifths seen once. The sample was PBMCs. The receptors originated from a man aged 40-49 years in good health and CMV-seropositive.

This clone occurred a few times. This chain connects TRBV5-1 to TRBJ2-7; D possibly corresponds to TRBD1 (6 bases). Germline CDR1 is SGHRS and CDR2 is YFSETQ. Trimming shortened V by 4 bases and J by 0 bases, and 14 bases separated the two germline ends. This CDR3 contains 15 residues. This chain's CDR3 is CASSQEGQLSYEQYF. CDR3 nucleotides: TGCGCCAGCAGCCAAGAGGGACAACTCTCCTACGAGCAGTACTTC.

The V and J genes are TRBV2 and TRBJ2-2; perhaps TRBD1 as D (6 bases). This CDR3 region has 14 residues. V lost 6 bases to trimming and J lost 7 bases, with 15 bases between them. The germline V gene has CDR1 SNHLY and CDR2 FYNNEI. In nucleotides, the CDR3 is TGTGCCAGCAGCAACCTACAGGGTAACGGGGAGCTGTTTTTT. Its translation is CASSNLQGNGELFF.

The genes are TRBV12-5 and TRBJ1-5, with D maybe TRBD1 (5 bases). This CDR3 spans 16 amino acids. Per germline, CDR1 LGHNT and CDR2 FRNRAP. Trimming left V 3 bases short and J 0 bases short, with 12 bases between. The CDR3 region has the DNA TGTGCTAGTGGTTTAGCAGGGACTTATAGCAATCAGCCCCAGCATTTT. Protein sequence: CASGLAGTYSNQPQHF.

The chain employs TRBV10-2 and TRBJ1-5; 8 positions match TRBD1. This CDR3 region has 15 residues. V lost 6 bases, J lost 0 bases, and 4 bases stayed unmatched. Per the germline V gene, CDR1 is WSHSY and CDR2 is SAAADI. The CDR3 here is CASSSTGVSNQPQHF. The CDR3 DNA is TGCGCCAGCAGCTCGACAGGGGTTAGCAATCAGCCCCAGCATTTT.

The V and J genes are TRBV7-7 and TRBJ2-2, with TRBD1 matching 8 bases. Per the germline V gene, CDR1 is SSHAT and CDR2 is FNYEAQ (reference sequence). The length of the CDR3 is 14 residues. The CDR3 is CASRRDRHTGELFF. The CDR3 DNA reads TGTGCTAGCCGCCGGGACAGGCACACCGGGGAGCTGTTTTTT.